The 5 T cell receptor beta chains below were found in one sample sequenced in a study of T-cell reconstitution after alpha-beta-depleted transplantation in children. A library of TCRbeta sequences, prepared with unique molecular identifiers, was generated. TCRdb redid the calling of the PCR reads with MiXCR, one entry per CDR3 protein. The table records about 250,000 distinct CDR3 sequences, 20% to 30% of them present only once. Here the sequenced sample was PBMCs, mostly from graft donor cells, taken 360 days after TCRalphabeta/CD19-depleted stem cell transplant. Receptors originate from a female patient between 2 and 15 years old who had a stem cell transplant for congenital amegakaryocytic thrombocytopenia, so the T cells may come from the graft donor.

The genes are TRBV28 and TRBJ2-7, with D possibly matching TRBD2 (5 bases). The V and J ends lost 3 bases and 3 bases respectively, with 9 bases between them. The CDR3 totals 13 residues. The germline gives CDR1 MDHEN, CDR2 SYDVKM. The chain's CDR3 is CASSFSGGYEQYF. The CDR3 DNA reads as TGTGCCAGCAGTTTTTCTGGAGGCTACGAGCAGTACTTC.

This clonotype was detected a few times. As DNA, the CDR3 is TGTGCCATCAGTATTGACGGCTACGAGCAGTACTTC. Amino acids: CAISIDGYEQYF. This rearrangement joins TRBV10-3 to TRBJ2-7; D call uncertain. This CDR3 is 12 amino acids long. CDR1 is ENHRY and CDR2 is SYGVKD in the germline V gene. V was trimmed by 5 bases and J by 3 bases, leaving 8 bases between them.

CDR3 coding DNA: TGCAGTGCTACCACGCCGAAGGACAGGGGGAACACTGAAGCTTTCTTT. This encodes CSATTPKDRGNTEAFF. The chain employs TRBV20-1 and TRBJ1-1; 9 nucleotides line up with TRBD1. The CDR3 runs to 16 residues. In germline, CDR1 is DFQATT, CDR2 SNEGSKA (reference sequence). Trimming cost V 4 bases and J 1 base; bases outside gene matches: 10.

This clonotype was found a few times. This sequence joins TRBV4-1 and TRBJ2-7; 10 bases fit TRBD1. The V and J ends lost 3 bases and 2 bases, in that order; junction bases with no gene match: 4. Germline values: CDR1 MGHRA, CDR2 YSYEKL. This CDR3 has 15 residues. CDR3 coding DNA: TGCGCCAGCAGCCAGACCGGGACAGGGGCCTACGAGCAGTACTTC. Encoded protein: CASSQTGTGAYEQYF.

This clonotype turned up a few times. The chain combines TRBV10-3 with TRBJ1-1, with 8 bases matching TRBD1. Germline CDR1 reads ENHRY; CDR2 reads SYGVKD. Trimming removed 6 bases from V and 3 bases from J; junction bases left unmatched: 6. This CDR3 spans 14 amino acids. The CDR3: CAIRGQGWYTEAFF. For the CDR3, the DNA is TGTGCCATCAGAGGACAGGGTTGGTACACTGAAGCTTTCTTT.